This note documents a single T cell receptor beta chain sequence. Antigen: not known. These data are taken from a study of cytomegalovirus exposure and HLA in healthy donors. The germline CDR1 and CDR2 sequences are LGHNA and YSLEER. With 6 bases removed from V and 1 base from J, the gap between germline ends came to 8 bases. CDR3 size: 13 residues. Study-level results: The dataset shows that most TCR sequences were rare, while some public TCRs occurred in many donors. The authors listed roughly 150 TCR beta chains as cytomegalovirus-associated. Immune exposure was documented only through CMV serostatus. Exclusion as indistinguishable affected some V segments, including TRBV6-2 and TRBV6-3.

The PCR contained 60 Vbeta and 13 Jbeta primers. Generated by immunoSEQ multiplex PCR, the TCRdb table keeps only in-frame clones and is missing some. The data show 95,000 to 100,000 clones, about 70% seen once. Sequenced sample: PBMCs. V and J are TRBV4-3 and TRBJ2-3, with D uncertain. This clonotype originated in a woman between 40 and 50 years old in good health and CMV-seronegative. CDR3 sequence (DNA): TGCGCCAGCAGGGCGGCCGGCACAGATACGCAGTATTTT. Translated, it gives CASRAAGTDTQYF.